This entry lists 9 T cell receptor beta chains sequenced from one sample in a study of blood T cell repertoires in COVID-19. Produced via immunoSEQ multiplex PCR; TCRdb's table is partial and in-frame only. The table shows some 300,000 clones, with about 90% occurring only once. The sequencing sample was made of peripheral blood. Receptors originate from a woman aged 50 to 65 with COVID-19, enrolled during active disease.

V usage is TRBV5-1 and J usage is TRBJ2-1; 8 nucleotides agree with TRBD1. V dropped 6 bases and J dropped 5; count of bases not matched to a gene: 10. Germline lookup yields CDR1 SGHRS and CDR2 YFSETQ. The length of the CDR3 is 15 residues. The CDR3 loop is CASIPDRVPHNEQFF. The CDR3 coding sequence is TGCGCCAGCATTCCGGACAGGGTACCACACAATGAGCAGTTCTTC. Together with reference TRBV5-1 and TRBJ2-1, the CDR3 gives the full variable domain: KAGVTQTPRYLIKTRGQQVTLSCSPISGHRSVSWYQQTPGQGLQFLFEYFSETQRNKGNFPGRFSGRQFSNSRSEMNVSTLELGDSALYLCASIPDRVPHNEQFFGPGTRLTVL.

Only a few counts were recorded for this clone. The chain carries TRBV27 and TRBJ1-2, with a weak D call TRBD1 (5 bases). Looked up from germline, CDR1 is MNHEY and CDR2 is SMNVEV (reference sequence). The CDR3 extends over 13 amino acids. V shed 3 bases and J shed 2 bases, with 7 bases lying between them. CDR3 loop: CASSLQGNYGYTF. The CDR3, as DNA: TGTGCCAGCAGTTTGCAGGGAAACTATGGCTACACCTTC.

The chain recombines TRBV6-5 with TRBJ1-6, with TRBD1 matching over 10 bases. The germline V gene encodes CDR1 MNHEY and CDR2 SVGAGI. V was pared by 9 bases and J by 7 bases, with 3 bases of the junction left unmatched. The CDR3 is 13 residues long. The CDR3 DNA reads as TGTGCCAGGAGGGACAGGGGAAATTCACCCCTCCACTTT. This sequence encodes CARRDRGNSPLHF.

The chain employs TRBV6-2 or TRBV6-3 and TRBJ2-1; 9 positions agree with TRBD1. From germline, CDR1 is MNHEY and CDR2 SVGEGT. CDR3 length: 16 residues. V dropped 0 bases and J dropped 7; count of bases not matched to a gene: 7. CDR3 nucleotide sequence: TGTGCCAGCAGTTACTCCGGGACAGGGAATAGGAATGAGCAGTTCTTC. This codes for CASSYSGTGNRNEQFF.

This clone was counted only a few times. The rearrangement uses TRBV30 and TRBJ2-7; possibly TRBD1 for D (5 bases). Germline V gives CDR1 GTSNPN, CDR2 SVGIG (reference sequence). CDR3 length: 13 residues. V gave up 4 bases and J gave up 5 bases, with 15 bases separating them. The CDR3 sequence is CAWNQGVSHEQYF. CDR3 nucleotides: TGTGCCTGGAATCAGGGTGTTTCCCACGAGCAGTACTTC.

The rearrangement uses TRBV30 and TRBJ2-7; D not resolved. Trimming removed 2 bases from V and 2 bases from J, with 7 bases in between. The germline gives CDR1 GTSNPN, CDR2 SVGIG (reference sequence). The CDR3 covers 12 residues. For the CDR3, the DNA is TGTGCCTGGAGTCCCTCTACCTACGAGCAGTACTTC. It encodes CAWSPSTYEQYF.

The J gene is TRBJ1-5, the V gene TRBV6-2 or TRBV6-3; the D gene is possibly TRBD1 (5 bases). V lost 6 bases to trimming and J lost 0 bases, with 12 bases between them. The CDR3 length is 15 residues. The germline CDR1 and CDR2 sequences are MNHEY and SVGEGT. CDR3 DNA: TGTGCCAGCAGCCCCGACAGTTATAGCAATCAGCCCCAGCATTTT. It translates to CASSPDSYSNQPQHF.

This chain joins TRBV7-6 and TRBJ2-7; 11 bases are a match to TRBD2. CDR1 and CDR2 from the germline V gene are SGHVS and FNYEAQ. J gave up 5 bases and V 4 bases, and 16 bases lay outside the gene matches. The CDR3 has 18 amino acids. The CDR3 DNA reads TGTGCCAGCAGCTCCGCTGACCGAACTAGCGGGAGCCCCCACGAGCAGTACTTC. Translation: CASSSADRTSGSPHEQYF.

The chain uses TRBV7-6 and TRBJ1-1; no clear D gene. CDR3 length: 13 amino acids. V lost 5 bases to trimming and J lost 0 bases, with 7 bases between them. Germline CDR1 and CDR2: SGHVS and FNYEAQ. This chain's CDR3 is CASSPPMNTEAFF. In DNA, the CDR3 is TGTGCCAGCAGCCCGCCTATGAACACTGAAGCTTTCTTT.